These T cell receptor beta chains were read from a single sample in a study of CD8 T cells in ankylosing spondylitis. MiXCR was run by TCRdb on the 5' RACE reads, yielding one entry per CDR3 protein. Of 200,000 to 250,000 distinct CDR3 sequences in the sample, about 10% were seen once. Sequencing used blood, either unsorted or a sorted T cell fraction (not recorded which). These receptors were taken from a male donor with ankylosing spondylitis or in good health (not recorded which). Both conserved end residues are part of each CDR3. Each record gives: D gene, J gene, clone size, V gene, CDR3 DNA, CDR3 protein. A D gene is named only where the DNA matches it firmly. Clone size is given for some rows only: seen once, a few or many times, or a class if the clone is expanded.

D gene: .; J gene: TRBJ1-5; clone size: many; V gene: TRBV7-9; CDR3 DNA: TGTGCCAGCAGCCCCCCGCAGGGTAATCAGCCCCAGCATTTT; CDR3 protein: CASSPPQGNQPQHF
D gene: TRBD1; J gene: TRBJ1-5; clone size: .; V gene: TRBV12-3/TRBV12-4; CDR3 DNA: TGTGCCAGCAGAACCGGGACAGGGCGAGTGCAGCCCCAGCATTTT; CDR3 protein: CASRTGTGRVQPQHF
D gene: .; J gene: TRBJ1-2; clone size: .; V gene: TRBV14; CDR3 DNA: TGTGCCAGCTCCACGGGGGCTAACTATGGCTACCCCTTC; CDR3 protein: CASSTGANYGYPF
D gene: .; J gene: TRBJ2-5; clone size: many; V gene: TRBV20-1; CDR3 DNA: TGCAGTGCTAGAGATCAGTCCGTCGGAAACCAAGAGACCCAGTACTTC; CDR3 protein: CSARDQSVGNQETQYF
D gene: TRBD1; J gene: TRBJ2-3; clone size: .; V gene: TRBV12-3/TRBV12-4; CDR3 DNA: TGTGCCAGCAGCTCAGCACGGAACAGGGGAACAGATACGCAGTATTTT; CDR3 protein: CASSSARNRGTDTQYF
D gene: .; J gene: TRBJ1-2; clone size: .; V gene: TRBV3-1; CDR3 DNA: TGTGCCAGCAGCCACCTTGAAAACTATGGCTACACCTTC; CDR3 protein: CASSHLENYGYTF
D gene: .; J gene: TRBJ2-6; clone size: few; V gene: TRBV28; CDR3 DNA: TGTGCCAGCAGTTTACCCGGGTCTGGGGCCAACGTCCTGACTTTC; CDR3 protein: CASSLPGSGANVLTF
D gene: .; J gene: TRBJ2-7; clone size: many; V gene: TRBV3-1; CDR3 DNA: TGTGCCAGCAGCCTTAGGACAGAAGTGGGAGAGCAGTACTTC; CDR3 protein: CASSLRTEVGEQYF
D gene: TRBD2; J gene: TRBJ2-1; clone size: many; V gene: TRBV20-1; CDR3 DNA: TGCAGTGCTTCCTATTTAGCGGGGTTTTACAATGAGCAGTTCTTC; CDR3 protein: CSASYLAGFYNEQFF
D gene: .; J gene: TRBJ2-3; clone size: many; V gene: TRBV5-1; CDR3 DNA: TGCGCCAGCAAGAACTTTAGCGGAGGGAGCACAGATACGCAGTATTTT; CDR3 protein: CASKNFSGGSTDTQYF
D gene: .; J gene: TRBJ2-2; clone size: .; V gene: TRBV18; CDR3 DNA: TGTGCCAGCTCACCTGAGGAGTTCGGGGAGCTGTTTTTT; CDR3 protein: CASSPEEFGELFF
D gene: .; J gene: TRBJ1-2; clone size: many; V gene: TRBV20-1; CDR3 DNA: TGCAGTGCTAGATTGATGAGCAACTATGGCTACACCTTC; CDR3 protein: CSARLMSNYGYTF
D gene: .; J gene: TRBJ1-2; clone size: many; V gene: TRBV9; CDR3 DNA: TGTGCCAGCAGCGTAGCAGCGCTGGGTGGCTACACCTTC; CDR3 protein: CASSVAALGGYTF
D gene: .; J gene: TRBJ2-5; clone size: many; V gene: TRBV7-9; CDR3 DNA: TGTGCCAGCAGCTCTCGCCACGGGACCCAGTACTTC; CDR3 protein: CASSSRHGTQYF
D gene: .; J gene: TRBJ2-2; clone size: .; V gene: TRBV7-8; CDR3 DNA: TGTGCCAGCAGCCTAAGGGTCGCAGGGTTCGGGGAGCTGTTTTTT; CDR3 protein: CASSLRVAGFGELFF
D gene: TRBD2; J gene: TRBJ2-3; clone size: few; V gene: TRBV20-1; CDR3 DNA: TGCAGTGCTAGTTTTCGACTAGCGGGGGGGCCTACAGATACGCAGTATTTT; CDR3 protein: CSASFRLAGGPTDTQYF
D gene: .; J gene: TRBJ1-5; clone size: many; V gene: TRBV20-1; CDR3 DNA: TGCAGTGCTAGTCTAGGGACCCTGAGCAATCAGCCCCAGCATTTT; CDR3 protein: CSASLGTLSNQPQHF
D gene: TRBD1; J gene: TRBJ2-5; clone size: many; V gene: TRBV5-5; CDR3 DNA: TGTGCCAGCAGCGTGACAGGGCGGTACCAAGAGACCCAGTACTTC; CDR3 protein: CASSVTGRYQETQYF
D gene: .; J gene: TRBJ2-7; clone size: many; V gene: TRBV7-8; CDR3 DNA: TGTGCCAGCACCCTACGGGACTCCTACGAGCAGTACTTC; CDR3 protein: CASTLRDSYEQYF
D gene: .; J gene: TRBJ1-6; clone size: many; V gene: TRBV5-1; CDR3 DNA: TGCGCCAGCAGATGGGTGGGGGATAATTCACCCCTCCACTTT; CDR3 protein: CASRWVGDNSPLHF
D gene: TRBD2; J gene: TRBJ2-1; clone size: many; V gene: TRBV20-1; CDR3 DNA: TGCAGTGCTAGTGTGGCTAGACTAGCGGGTACGAATGAGCAGTTCTTC; CDR3 protein: CSASVARLAGTNEQFF
D gene: .; J gene: TRBJ2-2; clone size: many; V gene: TRBV5-1; CDR3 DNA: TGCGCCAGCAGGACACCGAACACCGGGGAGCTGTTTTTT; CDR3 protein: CASRTPNTGELFF
D gene: TRBD2; J gene: TRBJ2-1; clone size: many; V gene: TRBV20-1; CDR3 DNA: TGCAGTGCGCCGTCGGGACTAGCGGCCAACAATGAGCAGTTCTTC; CDR3 protein: CSAPSGLAANNEQFF
D gene: .; J gene: TRBJ1-1; clone size: many; V gene: TRBV6-5; CDR3 DNA: TGTGCCAGCAGTTACCCTCCATTTCAGGGCATGAACACTGAAGCTTTCTTT; CDR3 protein: CASSYPPFQGMNTEAFF
D gene: TRBD1; J gene: TRBJ2-3; clone size: many; V gene: TRBV7-8; CDR3 DNA: TGTGCCAGCACCCTACGGGACAGGGAAGCAGATACGCAGTATTTT; CDR3 protein: CASTLRDREADTQYF
D gene: TRBD2; J gene: TRBJ2-3; clone size: .; V gene: TRBV9; CDR3 DNA: TGTGCCAGCAGCGTAGGAACTAGCGGACTATCGGGAGATACGCAGTATTTT; CDR3 protein: CASSVGTSGLSGDTQYF
D gene: TRBD1; J gene: TRBJ2-1; clone size: .; V gene: TRBV6-2/TRBV6-3; CDR3 DNA: TGTGCCAGCACCCCTCACCGGACAGGTATGACCTACAATGAGCAGTTCTTC; CDR3 protein: CASTPHRTGMTYNEQFF
D gene: TRBD1; J gene: TRBJ2-3; clone size: .; V gene: TRBV24-1; CDR3 DNA: TGTGCCACCAGCTTGACAGGGGATGAGACAGATACGCAGTATTTT; CDR3 protein: CATSLTGDETDTQYF
D gene: .; J gene: TRBJ1-2; clone size: .; V gene: TRBV28; CDR3 DNA: TGTGCCAGCAGTCCCGGGGCGCCTATCTATGGCTACACCTTC; CDR3 protein: CASSPGAPIYGYTF